One sample yielded the 27 T cell receptor beta chains listed below, sequenced in a study of CXCR3-negative and CXCR3-positive naive CD8 T cells (dated by TCRdb to between 2018 and 2021). Sequencing was carried out with a NextSeq 550. The Human TCR Profiling Kit (MiLaboratory) was used to make UMI-labeled 5' RACE TRB cDNA libraries. After reprocessing by TCRdb, each CDR3 protein sequence is one entry, and no DNA is given. This sample's clone table shows some 130,000 distinct CDR3 sequences. The top ten hold approximately 0.46% of the sample. The sequenced sample consisted of naive CXCR3- CD8+ T cells from blood. This specimen's cell subset or site label, per the study, means: CD45RO-CCR7+CD27+CD95- naive CD8+ T cells lacking CXCR3 (TNR3-). The receptors were gathered from a human donor in good health. Some clones in this sample may be carry-over from other donors' samples.

The rearrangement joins TRBV20-1 to TRBJ2-5. The CDR3 has 14 residues. In germline, CDR1 is DFQATT, CDR2 SNEGSKA (reference sequence). The CDR3 region is CSARDSGSQETQYF.

The V call is TRBV4-1, the J call TRBJ1-1; checking the TCRdb D call of TRBD1 is not possible without DNA. The CDR3 totals 15 residues. Per germline, CDR1 MGHRA and CDR2 YSYEKL. CDR3 amino acids: CASSQNGAGNTEAFF.

The chain carries TRBV27 and TRBJ2-7; no DNA is available, so the TRBD1 call from TCRdb remains unchecked. Germline loops: CDR1 MNHEY, CDR2 SMNVEV (reference sequence). The CDR3 is 16 residues long. The CDR3 protein is CASGDLTGPGSYEQYF.

The rearrangement uses TRBV28 and TRBJ2-7; TCRdb names TRBD1, which stays unverified in the absence of DNA. This CDR3 spans 15 amino acids. From germline, CDR1 is MDHEN and CDR2 SYDVKM. The CDR3 here is CASTLSTGPSYEQYF.

The V and J genes are TRBV12-3 or TRBV12-4 and TRBJ2-1; the D gene TCRdb calls, TRBD2, cannot be checked with no DNA. This CDR3 region has 16 residues. This CDR3 is CASSLSTSGQYNEQFF.

The chain combines TRBV6-6 with TRBJ2-7; TCRdb gives TRBD2 as the D gene, but with no DNA this cannot be confirmed. Germline V gene data show CDR1 as MNHNY and CDR2 as SVGAGI (reference sequence). The CDR3 loop spans 15 amino acids. CDR3 protein: CASSYVRTSNYEQYF.

The chain employs TRBV4-3 and TRBJ2-7. Germline CDR1 reads LGHNA; CDR2 reads YSLEER. CDR3 length equals 15 residues. The CDR3 here is CASSQDIGENYEQYF.

The chain carries TRBV13 and TRBJ2-7; TCRdb's D call of TRBD1 is untestable without DNA. There are 14 residues in the CDR3. Germline V gives CDR1 PRHDT, CDR2 FYEKMQ (reference sequence). This CDR3 is CASSAGAGSYEQYF.

J is TRBJ2-3 and V is TRBV4-2; TCRdb returns TRBD1, unconfirmable since there is no DNA. The length of the CDR3 is 17 residues. Germline CDR1 is LGHNA and CDR2 is YNFKEQ. The CDR3 loop is CASSQDWERGRADTQYF.

The chain combines TRBV14 with TRBJ2-7. In germline, CDR1 is SGHDN, CDR2 FVKESK. The CDR3 loop spans 13 amino acids. This chain's CDR3 is CASSQGRTPEQYF.

The chain links TRBV4-1 to TRBJ2-1. CDR1 and CDR2 (germline): MGHRA, YSYEKL. The CDR3 contains 11 residues. CDR3 in amino acids: CASSQVDEQFF.

The chain recombines TRBV20-1 with TRBJ2-1; checking the TCRdb D call of TRBD2 is not possible without DNA. Germline V gives CDR1 DFQATT, CDR2 SNEGSKA (reference sequence). The CDR3 spans 18 residues. The CDR3 spells CSARDSVSPFPGGNEQFF.

The rearrangement uses TRBV7-9 and TRBJ2-5; TCRdb proposes TRBD1, but this gene call is untestable without DNA. There are 16 residues in the CDR3. Germline assignment: CDR1 SEHNR and CDR2 FQNEAQ (reference sequence). The CDR3 region is CASRSAGPPTQETQYF.

The genes are TRBV12-3 or TRBV12-4 and TRBJ2-7; TCRdb picks TRBD1, but there is no DNA to check that call. The CDR3 runs 13 residues. The CDR3 is CASSWGLTYEQYF.

V usage is TRBV6-4 and J usage is TRBJ2-2; TCRdb reports TRBD2, a call that lacks DNA to check it against. The CDR3 totals 16 residues. Germline V gene lookup returns CDR1 MRHNA and CDR2 SNTAGT. CDR3 residues: CASSEDSGGHAGELFF.

Here the CDR3 reads CAVSDFGTSGNYEQYF. The V and J genes are TRBV10-3 and TRBJ2-7; the TRBD2 assignment by TCRdb is unverifiable without DNA. The CDR3 is made up of 16 amino acids. The V gene's germline CDR1 is ENHRY and CDR2 SYGVKD.

The chain carries TRBV7-6 and TRBJ2-7. Germline values: CDR1 SGHVS, CDR2 FNYEAQ. This CDR3 comprises 14 residues. The CDR3 sequence: CASSPADSSYEQYF.

This rearrangement joins TRBV27 to TRBJ2-1; without DNA, the TCRdb call of TRBD2 cannot be checked. The CDR3 has 14 residues. CDR1 is MNHEY, CDR2 SMNVEV, per germline (reference sequence). The CDR3 reads CASSLSLAQDEQFF.

The J gene is TRBJ2-2, the V gene TRBV7-2; TCRdb gives TRBD2 as the D gene, but with no DNA this cannot be confirmed. CDR1 and CDR2 (germline): SGHTA, FQGNSA. The CDR3 consists of 12 residues. CDR3: CATPRAPGELFF.

This sequence joins TRBV7-3 and TRBJ2-1; no DNA is available, so the TRBD2 call from TCRdb remains unchecked. This CDR3 has 14 residues. From germline, CDR1 is SGHTA and CDR2 FQGTGA. The CDR3 is CASSSSGAGDEQFF.

This chain uses TRBV12-3 or TRBV12-4 with TRBJ2-7; there is no DNA to check the TCRdb D call of TRBD1. This CDR3 has 12 residues. CDR3: CASSTLDREQYF.

The chain recombines TRBV7-9 with TRBJ2-1. The CDR3 contains 11 residues. CDR1 SEHNR and CDR2 FQNEAQ come from the germline V gene (reference sequence). The CDR3 reads CASSANNEQFF.

The chain joins TRBV28 to TRBJ2-1. Germline V gene sequence: CDR1 MDHEN, CDR2 SYDVKM. The CDR3 consists of 15 residues. CDR3 residues: CASSFTTSFYNEQFF.

This chain links TRBV20-1 with TRBJ2-1. Germline V CDR1 and CDR2: DFQATT, SNEGSKA (reference sequence). CDR3 size: 15 residues. CDR3 loop: CSARDFLEDYNEQFF.

The chain employs TRBV20-1 and TRBJ2-5; TCRdb reports TRBD1, a call that lacks DNA to check it against. Germline V lookup: CDR1 DFQATT, CDR2 SNEGSKA (reference sequence). CDR3 length: 14 amino acids. The CDR3: CSASQRGDGETQYF.

The chain carries TRBV27 and TRBJ2-7; TCRdb gives TRBD1 as the D gene, but with no DNA this cannot be confirmed. This CDR3 contains 14 residues. Germline V lookup: CDR1 MNHEY, CDR2 SMNVEV (reference sequence). CDR3 amino acids: CASSLTAQGYEQYF.

The genes are TRBV7-9 and TRBJ2-7; the D call from TCRdb, TRBD1, cannot be confirmed without DNA. CDR1 and CDR2 from the germline V gene are SEHNR and FQNEAQ (reference sequence). The CDR3 has 15 residues. This CDR3 is CASSFWGAEGYEQYF.